This T cell receptor (beta chain) was retrieved from a study of blood T cell repertoires in COVID-19 (dated by TCRdb to between 2020 and 2021). At the level of the whole study: Samples covering the acute and convalescent phases of COVID-19 were provided by collaborators in the United States, Italy and Spain. The material from the prospective study consisted of cDNA or gDNA derived from T cells, B-cell-depleted T cells, or PBMCs. The dataset comprised deeply sampled blood TCRbeta repertoires from subjects exposed to, actively infected with, or recovered from COVID-19. A freely available public database, intended as a resource for researchers studying the immune response to SARS-CoV-2, is where the repertoires were released. The samples were drawn from the first 160 participants of the ongoing ImmuneRACE study and from some 1,300 subjects provided by 6 global collaborators. The sample metadata nearly always contained a de-identified subject ID, COVID-19 status, age in years and sex. Where available, HLA class I and class II types were obtained from metadata supplied by the sample provider rather than from assay-based typing.

TCRbeta CDR3 regions were amplified from genomic DNA by means of the immunoSEQ Assay, a bias-controlled multiplex PCR. The source study handled its data this way. The number of nucleated cells in each sample was estimated from the amplification of reference gene primers within the assay. Sequence reads were collapsed and filtered to measure the absolute abundance of every unique TCRbeta CDR3 rearrangement. For each sample, productive Simpson clonality was calculated as the square root of Simpson's diversity index across productive rearrangements. TCRdb limited this immuneACCESS table to in-frame rearrangements with V and J called. A share of clones is missing; checked studies link under half to unresolved V genes, and the rest is unexplained. D and trimming were read from the DNA, whereas the V and J calls and clone size are those reported in that table. Counted in this sample were about 380,000 clones; 90% of them appeared once. 6.5% of the sample rests with the top ten.

General study outcomes and caveats: Clinical and demographic metadata were provided uncurated, with the amount varying by source and participant.

The collaborating institutions used their own protocols to collect whole blood in K2EDTA tubes. For TCRbeta analysis, collaborator samples were shipped as frozen whole blood, as isolated PBMCs, or as DNA extracted from either sample type. From the cysteine through the phenylalanine, the CDR3 covers 16 amino acids. Only the CDR3 DNA is retained, 48 bases long and in frame from the first base. Germline trimming: 3 bases from V, 7 bases from J; junction bases outside gene matches: 7. CDR1 and CDR2, looked up from the germline V gene, are MNHEY and SVGAGI. Remarks on this clone: Its antigen has not been determined. The input lacks base qualities; no much larger clone sits a single base away.

The source is a man younger than 30 with active or convalescent COVID-19. Sequenced sample: peripheral blood. Recombination joined TRBV6-5 with TRBJ1-6; a stretch of 9 junction bases matches TRBD1. The CDR3 corresponds to CASSYNPGTGNSPLHF. The nucleotides read TGTGCCAGCAGTTATAACCCCGGGACAGGGAATTCACCCCTCCACTTT.